Shown below are 15 T cell receptor beta chains from a single sample sequenced in a study of vaccination effects on CD4 cells after COVID-19. Their cognate antigens are unknown. Generated by immunoSEQ multiplex PCR, the TCRdb table keeps only in-frame clones and is missing some. The table shows some 29,000 clones, with approximately 60% occurring only once. ViraFEST assay sequencing came after antigen-specific CD4+ T cells were expanded with viral peptide pools. An approximately ten-day culture period preceded the isolation of CD4+ T cells. Each person got two doses of an mRNA SARS-CoV-2 vaccine, BNT162b2 or mRNA-1273. The sequences come from CD4+ T cells from PBMCs cultured with SARS-CoV-2 spike peptides, collected after COVID-19 vaccination. These receptors all stem from a human donor who received a COVID-19 vaccine.

The genes are TRBV9 and TRBJ2-1; 8 positions match TRBD2. Germline values: CDR1 SGDLS, CDR2 YYNGEE. This CDR3 contains 16 residues. V shed 1 base and J 0 bases; nucleotides not matched to a gene: 3. CDR3 amino acids: CASSVLSGDSYNEQFF. CDR3 sequence (DNA): TGTGCCAGCAGCGTACTTAGCGGGGACTCCTACAATGAGCAGTTCTTC.

The chain combines TRBV4-2 with TRBJ2-1, with TRBD1 matching over 7 bases. Per the germline V gene, CDR1 is LGHNA and CDR2 is YNFKEQ. The CDR3 covers 17 residues. The trim removed 2 bases at V and 1 base at J, leaving 8 bases unmatched. The CDR3 sequence: CASSQPSGTESYNEQFF. The CDR3 DNA sequence: TGTGCCAGCAGCCAACCATCCGGGACAGAATCCTACAATGAGCAGTTCTTC.

The chain uses TRBV7-2 and TRBJ2-1, with D perhaps matching TRBD2 (6 bases). V was pared by 3 bases and J by 9 bases, with 21 bases between. Germline V CDR1 and CDR2: SGHTA, FQGNSA. This CDR3 comprises 16 residues. The CDR3 spells CASSFVYGGGEFEQFF. The CDR3 nucleotides are TGTGCCAGCAGCTTTGTTTATGGAGGCGGGGAATTTGAGCAGTTCTTC.

This chain uses TRBV9 with TRBJ1-1, with a tentative D call TRBD1 (5 bases). This CDR3 is built from 14 residues. The germline V and J ends were trimmed by 4 bases and 1 base, with 11 bases remaining between them. The V gene's germline CDR1 is SGDLS and CDR2 YYNGEE. In DNA form, the CDR3 reads TGTGCCAGCAGCTTAAGGGGACCGAACACTGAAGCTTTCTTT. It translates to CASSLRGPNTEAFF.

V is TRBV4-1 and J is TRBJ2-3, with a weak D call TRBD2 (5 bases). The CDR3 is 18 amino acids. Germline values: CDR1 MGHRA, CDR2 YSYEKL. Trimming cost V 4 bases and J 0 bases, with 20 bases left between them. In DNA, the CDR3 is TGCGCCAGCAGCCTCCAAGCGGCTACCGATACTAGCACAGATACGCAGTATTTT. Translated: CASSLQAATDTSTDTQYF.

The rearrangement joins TRBV6-4 to TRBJ2-7; unclear D gene. Germline V gene lookup returns CDR1 MRHNA and CDR2 SNTAGT. The V end lost 7 bases, the J end lost 3 bases, and 4 bases lay between the germline ends. The CDR3 has 10 residues. The CDR3 DNA sequence: TGTGCCAGCATTGGCTACGAGCAGTACTTC. This codes for CASIGYEQYF.

V gene TRBV6-5 combines with J gene TRBJ1-1; 10 bases match TRBD1. V gave up 2 bases and J gave up 5 bases; unmatched junction bases: 8. Germline V gene data show CDR1 as MNHEY and CDR2 as SVGAGI. The CDR3 extends over 16 amino acids. CDR3: CASSYAWTGGGTEAFF. CDR3 DNA sequence: TGTGCCAGCAGTTACGCTTGGACAGGGGGGGGGACTGAAGCTTTCTTT.

CDR3: CASSYSWQGYEQYF. The CDR3, as DNA: TGTGCCAGCAGTTACTCATGGCAGGGCTACGAGCAGTACTTC. The chain is built from TRBV6-5 and TRBJ2-7; TRBD1 is a possible D gene (5 bases). Trimming removed 0 bases at V and 3 bases at J, with 9 bases between. Germline lookup yields CDR1 MNHEY and CDR2 SVGAGI. This CDR3 comprises 14 residues.

The rearrangement links TRBV18 to TRBJ2-5; 9 bases map to TRBD1. The CDR3 covers 17 residues. With 3 bases clipped from V and 1 base from J, the junction kept 9 bases outside the gene matches. Germline values: CDR1 KGHSH, CDR2 LQKENI. Written as DNA, the CDR3 is TGTGCCAGCTCACCTTTCGTGTGGGGACAGGGCCAAGAGACCCAGTACTTC. Translating gives CASSPFVWGQGQETQYF.

This chain links TRBV7-9 with TRBJ2-1, with D maybe TRBD2 (6 bases). This CDR3 is 13 amino acids long. Germline CDR1 is SEHNR and CDR2 is FQNEAQ (reference sequence). V was cut by 0 bases and J by 8 bases, with 8 bases left in between. CDR3 amino acids: CASSLAGGHEQFF. The CDR3 coding sequence is TGTGCCAGCAGCTTAGCGGGGGGACATGAGCAGTTCTTC.

The rearrangement uses TRBV6-5 and TRBJ2-7; D gene uncertain. The CDR3 sequence is 12 residues long. With 6 bases removed from V and 5 bases from J, the gap between germline ends came to 11 bases. Germline V gene sequence: CDR1 MNHEY, CDR2 SVGAGI. The CDR3 is CASSTVRDEQYF. DNA for the CDR3: TGTGCCAGCAGCACCGTAAGGGACGAGCAGTACTTC.

The sample holds one count of this clone. The chain uses TRBV28 and TRBJ1-5; D ambiguous. The CDR3 contains 14 residues. Germline CDR1 and CDR2: MDHEN and SYDVKM. V lost 2 bases and J 5 bases, leaving 10 bases between the germline ends. The CDR3 here is CASSLTQSDQPQHF. The CDR3 nucleotides read TGTGCCAGCAGTTTAACCCAATCCGATCAGCCCCAGCATTTT. Filled out from reference TRBV28 and TRBJ1-5, the complete variable domain reads DVKVTQSSRYLVKRTGEKVFLECVQDMDHENMFWYRQDPGLGLRLIYFSYDVKMKEKGDIPEGYSVSREKKERFSLILESASTNQTSMYLCASSLTQSDQPQHFGDGTRLSIL.

In this sample, this clone turned up once. The V gene is TRBV2, the J gene TRBJ2-7, with 7 bases that match TRBD2. Per germline, CDR1 SNHLY and CDR2 FYNNEI. Trimming cost V 7 bases and J 3 bases; bases outside gene matches: 6. This CDR3 comprises 13 residues. This CDR3 is CASTGLLYYEQYF. Here the CDR3 DNA reads TGTGCCAGCACGGGACTATTGTACTACGAGCAGTACTTC.

The gene calls are TRBV30 and TRBJ1-2; 8 bases align to TRBD1. CDR1 is GTSNPN and CDR2 is SVGIG in the germline V gene (reference sequence). The CDR3 length is 13 residues. The V segment lost 5 bases and the J segment 8 bases; nucleotides outside the gene matches: 10. CDR3 DNA sequence: TGTGCCTGGCCCGGACAGGGACACAACGGCTACACCTTC. Its protein is CAWPGQGHNGYTF.

The rearrangement joins TRBV3-1 (or the pseudogene TRBV3-2) to TRBJ2-7; perhaps TRBD2 as D (6 bases). Per germline, CDR1 LGHDT and CDR2 YNNKEL (reference sequence). V lost 0 bases and J lost 3, with 15 bases in between. This CDR3 region has 16 residues. As DNA, the CDR3 is TGTGCCAGCAGCCAAGAGAGCAGCGGGCTCTACTACGAGCAGTACTTC. It encodes CASSQESSGLYYEQYF.